The rows below give T cell receptor beta chains drawn from one sample of a study of T cell repertoires in cytomegalovirus infection. TCRdb ran MiXCR on the reads and lists one entry per CDR3 protein. The sample has around 100,000 distinct CDR3 sequences, less than 25% seen once. Source material: CD8+ T cells from PBMCs. The receptor source for this set is a human donor in good health (CMV status not recorded). Some clones in this sample may be carry-over from other donors' samples. The CDR3 runs from the conserved cysteine through the conserved F or W.

v_gene,j_gene,CDR3aa
TRBV28,TRBJ1-1,CASRSGQGLPEAFF
TRBV6-2/TRBV6-3,TRBJ2-7,CASSSPGLAGTEQYF
TRBV20-1,TRBJ2-7,CSARDQEGAYEQYF
TRBV15,TRBJ1-5,CATSSDRGRFQPQHF
TRBV27,TRBJ1-6,CASSVVVANNSPLHF
TRBV10-3,TRBJ2-5,CAISGGTGDQETQHF
TRBV4-3,TRBJ2-1,CASSQDRGGQNEQFF
TRBV7-4,TRBJ1-5,CASSPPLGEGNQPQHF
TRBV7-9,TRBJ2-5,CASSLSQTGETQYF
TRBV23-1,TRBJ1-2,CASSQSAGMHGYTF
TRBV11-2,TRBJ2-1,CASSLEGQGFGGNEQFF
TRBV6-2/TRBV6-3,TRBJ2-1,CASSPGVVEQFF
TRBV7-2,TRBJ2-5,CAIERNSGEETQYF
TRBV9,TRBJ2-7,CASSVAEGTAYEQYF
TRBV7-9,TRBJ1-5,CASSLSTGRNQPQHF
TRBV12-3/TRBV12-4,TRBJ2-1,CASSLFGGPSPYNEQFF
TRBV7-3,TRBJ2-7,CASSLTGGTAYEQYF
TRBV4-2,TRBJ2-3,CASSQERGESTDTQYF
TRBV27,TRBJ2-5,CASRSPPGGGETQYF
TRBV11-2,TRBJ2-6,CASSLSQFAANVLTF
TRBV4-3,TRBJ2-1,CASSQGLADDNEQFF
TRBV19,TRBJ2-1,CASSIPGQTEQFF